Listed here are 26 T cell receptor beta chains from one sample, sequenced in a study of blood T cell repertoires in COVID-19 (dated by TCRdb to about 2020). Library generation was performed with the immunoSEQ multiplex PCR assay. This immuneACCESS table, as held by TCRdb, lists in-frame sequences with V and J called but not all clones. Of the missing ones, under half trace to an unresolved V gene in checked studies; the others have no known cause. This sample is represented by about 200,000 clones; around 84% of them were singletons. The top ten constitute around 4.5% of the sample. The sample comprised peripheral blood. These receptors all come from a man aged 45 to 65 with acute or convalescent COVID-19.

The rearrangement links TRBV5-1 to TRBJ1-1, with a weak D call TRBD1 (6 bases). Germline CDR1 is SGHRS and CDR2 is YFSETQ. The CDR3 covers 17 residues. The V end lost 0 bases, the J end lost 1 base, and 16 bases lay between the germline ends. For the CDR3, the DNA is TGCGCCAGCAGCTTGGCCGGTATGGCGGGGGCGAACACTGAAGCTTTCTTT. Translation: CASSLAGMAGANTEAFF. The complete variable domain, with remaining parts taken from reference TRBV5-1 and TRBJ1-1, reads KAGVTQTPRYLIKTRGQQVTLSCSPISGHRSVSWYQQTPGQGLQFLFEYFSETQRNKGNFPGRFSGRQFSNSRSEMNVSTLELGDSALYLCASSLAGMAGANTEAFFGQGTRLTVV.

CDR3 protein: CASSTWDSRNSPLHF. The CDR3 DNA follows: TGTGCCAGCAGCACCTGGGACAGTAGGAATTCACCCCTCCACTTT. This sequence joins TRBV7-2 and TRBJ1-6, with 7 positions matching TRBD1. With V trimmed by 5 bases and J by 7 bases, 8 bases remained unmatched. Germline lookup yields CDR1 SGHTA and CDR2 FQGNSA. CDR3 size: 15 residues.

This clone was seen a single time. This chain connects TRBV29-1 to TRBJ2-2; D gene uncertain. The CDR3 is 14 residues long. V was clipped by 0 bases and J by 0 bases, with 5 bases between them. Germline V gene lookup returns CDR1 SQVTM and CDR2 ANQGSEA. The CDR3 nucleotides read TGCAGCGTTGAAGATCGGTCGAACACCGGGGAGCTGTTTTTT. This translates into CSVEDRSNTGELFF.

The gene calls are TRBV5-1 and TRBJ2-5, with 7 bases lining up with TRBD2. Germline CDR1 SGHRS, CDR2 YFSETQ. V shed 3 bases and J 5 bases; nucleotides not matched to a gene: 1. The CDR3 is 12 residues long. CDR3 in amino acids: CASSYGRETQYF. Here the CDR3 DNA reads TGCGCCAGCAGCTACGGGAGGGAGACCCAGTACTTC.

The rearrangement uses TRBV6-1 and TRBJ1-1; perhaps TRBD1 as D (5 bases). This CDR3 contains 16 residues. Germline CDR1 MNHNS, CDR2 SASEGT. V gave up 0 bases and J gave up 0 bases, with 11 bases separating them. The CDR3 nucleotides read TGTGCCAGCAGTGAAGCCGGCAGGGTAGTGAACACTGAAGCTTTCTTT. Amino acid sequence: CASSEAGRVVNTEAFF.

The V call is TRBV27, the J call TRBJ1-5; perhaps TRBD1 as D (6 bases). CDR3 length: 16 amino acids. The germline gives CDR1 MNHEY, CDR2 SMNVEV (reference sequence). Trimming pared 3 bases from V and 5 bases from J, leaving 17 bases between. The CDR3 nucleotides are TGTGCCAGCAGTTTCGCAGGGGCGGCTTGGCATCAGCCCCAGCATTTT. Translating gives CASSFAGAAWHQPQHF.

V is TRBV19 and J is TRBJ1-6; TRBD1 agrees at 7 bases. V lost 7 bases, J lost 10 bases, and 13 bases stayed unmatched. The CDR3 contains 15 residues. Germline CDR1 and CDR2: LNHDA and SQIVND (reference sequence). CDR3 nucleotide sequence: TGTGCCAGTACCCAAGGGGACAGTAAGGCCTCACCCCTCCACTTT. Translated, it gives CASTQGDSKASPLHF.

V is TRBV6-5 and J is TRBJ2-3; 7 positions match TRBD2. Germline trimming cut 5 bases from V and 5 bases from J; bases unmatched to any gene: 10. Germline V lookup: CDR1 MNHEY, CDR2 SVGAGI. This CDR3 spans 15 amino acids. CDR3 sequence: CASSRGGTAGDTQYF. The CDR3 DNA follows: TGTGCCAGCAGTAGGGGAGGGACGGCGGGAGATACGCAGTATTTT.

This chain uses TRBV11-2 with TRBJ2-3, with 10 bases fitting TRBD1. Germline-derived CDR1 and CDR2 are SGHAT and FQNNGV. The CDR3 runs 16 residues. V gave up 4 bases and J gave up 3 bases; unmatched junction bases: 7. The CDR3 reads CASSSTRDRGTDTQYF. CDR3 bases: TGTGCCAGCAGCTCGACCCGGGACAGGGGTACAGATACGCAGTATTTT.

The chain joins TRBV11-2 to TRBJ1-3; the match to TRBD1 covers 7 bases. The CDR3 totals 14 residues. Germline V gene lookup returns CDR1 SGHAT and CDR2 FQNNGV. The CDR3 DNA sequence: TGTGCTTCAACTGGGACAGATTTTGGAAACACCATATATTTT. It translates to CASTGTDFGNTIYF. The full variable domain, rest sourced from reference TRBV11-2 and TRBJ1-3, is EAGVAQSPRYKIIEKRQSVAFWCNPISGHATLYWYQQILGQGPKLLIQFQNNGVVDDSQLPKDRFSAERLKGVDSTLKIQPAKLEDSAVYLCASTGTDFGNTIYFGEGSWLTVV.

V is TRBV7-2 and J is TRBJ1-1; D unclear. Looked up from germline, CDR1 is SGHTA and CDR2 is FQGNSA. V was cut by 5 bases and J by 0 bases, with 10 bases left in between. The CDR3 extends over 14 amino acids. Here the CDR3 DNA reads TGTGCCAGCAGCAGAGTCACAGTGAACACTGAAGCTTTCTTT. The encoded protein is CASSRVTVNTEAFF.

The genes are TRBV9 and TRBJ2-3; D unresolved. Germline V gives CDR1 SGDLS, CDR2 YYNGEE. V lost 6 bases to trimming and J lost 6 bases, with 5 bases between them. The CDR3 spans 10 residues. The CDR3 spells CASNQDTQYF. CDR3 DNA: TGTGCCAGCAACCAGGATACGCAGTATTTT.

The chain combines TRBV19 with TRBJ1-2, with 7 bases matching TRBD1. Germline lookup yields CDR1 LNHDA and CDR2 SQIVND (reference sequence). V lost 7 bases, J lost 4 bases, and 15 bases stayed unmatched. The CDR3 runs to 16 residues. For the CDR3, the DNA is TGTGCCAGTACTTATTATGTTCCAGGGGACAGCTATGGCTACACCTTC. It is translated as CASTYYVPGDSYGYTF.

J is TRBJ1-3 and V is TRBV6-1, with unresolved D. The CDR3 length is 16 residues. V lost 1 base, J lost 2 bases, and 12 bases lay in between. Germline-derived CDR1 and CDR2 are MNHNS and SASEGT. The CDR3 sequence is CASSEVAGRTGNTIYF. The CDR3 DNA sequence: TGTGCCAGCAGTGAAGTTGCAGGCCGTACTGGAAACACCATATATTTT.

The chain combines TRBV11-2 with TRBJ1-6, with D uncertain. The CDR3 sequence is 15 residues long. V was clipped by 4 bases and J by 5 bases, with 12 bases between them. Germline-derived CDR1 and CDR2 are SGHAT and FQNNGV. The CDR3 loop is CASSSSTADNSPLHF. The CDR3 DNA reads TGTGCCAGCAGCTCCTCCACAGCCGATAATTCACCCCTCCACTTT.

The chain combines TRBV29-1 with TRBJ1-5; 9 nucleotides match TRBD1. V lost 4 bases, J lost 1 base, and 14 bases stayed unmatched. This CDR3 has 18 amino acids. Germline loops: CDR1 SQVTM, CDR2 ANQGSEA. The CDR3 here is CSVVETVTGQGSNQPQHF. CDR3 in DNA: TGCAGCGTTGTTGAAACGGTGACGGGACAGGGAAGCAATCAGCCCCAGCATTTT. The full variable domain, its missing parts supplied by reference TRBV29-1 and TRBJ1-5, is SAVISQKPSRDICQRGTSLTIQCQVDSQVTMMFWYRQQPGQSLTLIATANQGSEATYESGFVIDKFPISRPNLTFSTLTVSNMSPEDSSIYLCSVVETVTGQGSNQPQHFGDGTRLSIL.

The rearrangement uses TRBV5-1 and TRBJ1-3; TRBD1 matches at 7 bases. The germline CDR1 and CDR2 sequences are SGHRS and YFSETQ. The CDR3 contains 15 residues. J was trimmed by 3 bases and V by 2 bases; bases with no gene match: 5. CDR3: CASSFTGDGGNTIYF. CDR3 coding DNA: TGCGCCAGCAGCTTCACAGGGGATGGTGGAAACACCATATATTTT.

This clone was seen a few times. This sequence joins TRBV5-1 and TRBJ2-3, with 9 positions matching TRBD1. Germline CDR1 is SGHRS and CDR2 is YFSETQ. V gave up 1 base and J gave up 3 bases; unmatched junction bases: 9. The CDR3 has 17 amino acids. The CDR3 loop reads CASSLQTGGVRTDTQYF. The CDR3 nucleotides are TGCGCCAGCAGCTTGCAAACAGGGGGCGTGAGGACAGATACGCAGTATTTT.

In this sample, this clone turned up a few times. The chain employs TRBV6-1 and TRBJ2-7; D remains unclear. The CDR3 covers 14 residues. Trimming removed 5 bases at V and 4 bases at J, with 15 bases between. CDR1 MNHNS and CDR2 SASEGT come from the germline V gene. Here the CDR3 reads CASSSSPEPYEQYF. CDR3 nucleotide sequence: TGTGCCAGCAGTTCCTCGCCGGAGCCATACGAGCAGTACTTC.

The rearrangement links TRBV23-1 to TRBJ1-4; D uncertain. TRBV23-1 is filed as an ORF, its function uncertain. V shed 6 bases and J shed 10 bases, with 18 bases lying between them. This CDR3 has 14 amino acids. CDR3 DNA sequence: TGCGCCAGCAGCTCGGTCCTGAACTCGGGAAAACTGTTTTTT. Encoded protein: CASSSVLNSGKLFF.

V is TRBV7-8 and J is TRBJ1-6; D not resolved. The CDR3 has 19 residues. The germline V gene encodes CDR1 SGHVS and CDR2 FQNEAQ. V was cut by 3 bases and J by 4 bases, with 22 bases left in between. CDR3 coding DNA: TGTGCCAGCAGCTTTCGCGGGGAGCCAGGCTCAAGATATAATTCACCCCTCCACTTT. It codes for CASSFRGEPGSRYNSPLHF.

The chain recombines TRBV15 with TRBJ1-1; 9 nucleotides match TRBD1. CDR3 length: 15 residues. Germline trimming cut 3 bases from V and 6 bases from J; bases unmatched to any gene: 8. Germline CDR1 is LNHNV and CDR2 is YYDKDF (reference sequence). The CDR3 nucleotides are TGTGCCACCAGCAGGGCCGGACAGGGGAGGGCTGAAGCTTTCTTT. This translates into CATSRAGQGRAEAFF.

V is TRBV5-4 and J is TRBJ1-2; perhaps TRBD1 as D (5 bases). Trimming shortened V by 0 bases and J by 4 bases, and 10 bases separated the two germline ends. Germline values: CDR1 SGHNT, CDR2 YYREEE (reference sequence). The CDR3 is 14 amino acids. The CDR3 region has the DNA TGTGCCAGCAGCTTGGATGCGGGGCTCTATGGCTACACCTTC. Translated, it gives CASSLDAGLYGYTF.

The sample holds a few counts of this clone. The J gene is TRBJ2-1, the V gene TRBV5-1; D unclear. The CDR3 runs 12 residues. Germline V gene sequence: CDR1 SGHRS, CDR2 YFSETQ. Trimming removed 1 base from V and 7 bases from J, with 6 bases in between. The CDR3 loop reads CASSLFRNEQFF. The CDR3 nucleotides are TGCGCCAGCAGCTTGTTCCGGAATGAGCAGTTCTTC.

The V gene is TRBV6-5, the J gene TRBJ2-5; 13 bases agree with TRBD2. Germline lookup yields CDR1 MNHEY and CDR2 SVGAGI. V shed 6 bases and J 5 bases; nucleotides not matched to a gene: 6. The CDR3 is made up of 15 amino acids. CDR3 in amino acids: CASSQLAGGRETQYF. CDR3 bases: TGTGCCAGCAGCCAACTAGCGGGGGGGCGGGAGACCCAGTACTTC.

J is TRBJ1-4 and V is TRBV19; D unclear. Germline CDR1 and CDR2: LNHDA and SQIVND (reference sequence). Trimming cost V 7 bases and J 8 bases, with 20 bases left between them. This CDR3 is 15 amino acids long. The CDR3 spells CASKNSGLTLEKLFF. Here the CDR3 DNA reads TGTGCCAGTAAAAATAGCGGTCTGACGTTGGAAAAACTGTTTTTT.